This entry concerns a single T cell receptor beta chain. The sample comes from a study of blood T cell repertoires in COVID-19. At the level of the study: Collection of acute and convalescent COVID-19 samples took place in the United States, Italy and Spain.

In the study's own analysis: Estimates of nucleated cell counts were drawn from the amplification of reference gene primers. Assay used: immunoSEQ multiplex PCR; TCRdb lists only in-frame clones, some missing. V and J calls and clone size are as listed in that table; D and trimming were resolved from the DNA. The data hold about 62,000 clones, with around 89% observed a single time. Per germline, CDR1 SQVTM and CDR2 ANQGSEA. CDR3 length: 12 residues. Trimming cost V 6 bases and J 4 bases, with 9 bases left between them. The J gene is TRBJ2-2, the V gene TRBV29-1, with D tentatively TRBD1 (5 bases). The sample consisted of peripheral blood. This receptor was identified in a woman aged 55-75 years with acute or convalescent COVID-19. The CDR3 reads CSVGVTTGELFF. The CDR3 nucleotides are TGCAGCGTAGGGGTGACCACCGGGGAGCTGTTTTTT.